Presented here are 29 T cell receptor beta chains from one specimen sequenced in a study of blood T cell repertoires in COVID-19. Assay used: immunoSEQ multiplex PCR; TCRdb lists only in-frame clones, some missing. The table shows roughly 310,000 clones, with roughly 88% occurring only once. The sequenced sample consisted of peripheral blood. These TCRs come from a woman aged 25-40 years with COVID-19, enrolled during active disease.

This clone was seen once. DNA for the CDR3: TGTGCCAGCAGCCGGACAGGGGGCTCCCCCGGGAGCAATCAGCCCCAGCATTTT. This translates into CASSRTGGSPGSNQPQHF. The J gene is TRBJ1-5, the V gene TRBV21-1; the table's D call, TRBD1, has no DNA check behind it. TRBV21-1 is listed as a pseudogene. The CDR3 consists of 18 residues.

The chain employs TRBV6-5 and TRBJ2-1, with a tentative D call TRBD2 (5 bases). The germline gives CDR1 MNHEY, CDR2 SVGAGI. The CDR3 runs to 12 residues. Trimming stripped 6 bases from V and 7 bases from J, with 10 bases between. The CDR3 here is CASSRDGNEQFF. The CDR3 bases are TGTGCCAGCAGCCGGGATGGGAATGAGCAGTTCTTC.

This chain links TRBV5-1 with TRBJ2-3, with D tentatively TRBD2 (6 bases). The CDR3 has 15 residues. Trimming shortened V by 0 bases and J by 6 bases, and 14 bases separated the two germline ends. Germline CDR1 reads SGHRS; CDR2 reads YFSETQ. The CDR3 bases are TGCGCCAGCAGCTTGGGGCCGGGAGTCTTTGATACGCAGTATTTT. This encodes CASSLGPGVFDTQYF. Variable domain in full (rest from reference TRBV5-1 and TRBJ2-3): KAGVTQTPRYLIKTRGQQVTLSCSPISGHRSVSWYQQTPGQGLQFLFEYFSETQRNKGNFPGRFSGRQFSNSRSEMNVSTLELGDSALYLCASSLGPGVFDTQYFGPGTRLTVL.

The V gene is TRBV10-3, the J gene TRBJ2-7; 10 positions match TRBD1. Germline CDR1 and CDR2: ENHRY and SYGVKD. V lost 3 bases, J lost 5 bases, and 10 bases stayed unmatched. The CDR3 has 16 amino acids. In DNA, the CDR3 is TGTGCCATCAGTGACTTAGGGGACAGGGGTAAAAACGAGCAGTACTTC. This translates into CAISDLGDRGKNEQYF.

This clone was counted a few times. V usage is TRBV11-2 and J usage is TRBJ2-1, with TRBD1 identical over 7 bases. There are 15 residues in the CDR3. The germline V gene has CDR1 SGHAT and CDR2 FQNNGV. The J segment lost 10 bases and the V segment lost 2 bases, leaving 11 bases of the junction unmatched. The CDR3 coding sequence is TGTGCCAGCAGCTTACCCTACTCCAGGGGGATGGAGCAGTTCTTC. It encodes CASSLPYSRGMEQFF.

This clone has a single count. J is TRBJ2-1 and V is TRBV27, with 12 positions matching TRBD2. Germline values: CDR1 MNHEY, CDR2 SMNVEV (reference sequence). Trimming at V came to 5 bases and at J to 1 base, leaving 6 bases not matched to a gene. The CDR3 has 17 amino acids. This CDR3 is CASSLGLAGNSYNEQFF. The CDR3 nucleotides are TGTGCCAGCAGTCTCGGACTAGCGGGAAATTCCTACAATGAGCAGTTCTTC.

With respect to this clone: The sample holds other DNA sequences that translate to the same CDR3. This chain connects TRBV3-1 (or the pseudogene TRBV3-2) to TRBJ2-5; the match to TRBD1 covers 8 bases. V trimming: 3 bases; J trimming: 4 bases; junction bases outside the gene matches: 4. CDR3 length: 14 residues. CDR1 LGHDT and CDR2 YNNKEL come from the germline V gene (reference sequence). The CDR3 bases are TGTGCCAGCAGCCAGGGTACAGGGGGAGAGACCCAGTACTTC. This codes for CASSQGTGGETQYF.

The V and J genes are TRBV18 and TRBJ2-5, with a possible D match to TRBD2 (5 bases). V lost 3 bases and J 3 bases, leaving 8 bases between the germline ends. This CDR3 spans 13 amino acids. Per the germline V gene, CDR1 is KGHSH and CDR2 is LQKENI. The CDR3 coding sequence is TGTGCCAGCTCACCTGGACTGGAAGAGACCCAGTACTTC. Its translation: CASSPGLEETQYF.

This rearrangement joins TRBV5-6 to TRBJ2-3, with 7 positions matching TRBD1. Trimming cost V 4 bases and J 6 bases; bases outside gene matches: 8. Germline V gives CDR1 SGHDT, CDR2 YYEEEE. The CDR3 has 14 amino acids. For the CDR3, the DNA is TGTGCCAGCAGCCCACTTGGGACAGCCGATACGCAGTATTTT. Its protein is CASSPLGTADTQYF.

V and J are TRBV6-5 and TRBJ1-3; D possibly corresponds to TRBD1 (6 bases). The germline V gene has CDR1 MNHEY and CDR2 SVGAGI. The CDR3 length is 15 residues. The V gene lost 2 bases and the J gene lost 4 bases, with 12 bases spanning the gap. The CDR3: CASSYQGLDGNTIYF. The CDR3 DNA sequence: TGTGCCAGCAGTTACCAGGGGCTGGACGGAAACACCATATATTTT.

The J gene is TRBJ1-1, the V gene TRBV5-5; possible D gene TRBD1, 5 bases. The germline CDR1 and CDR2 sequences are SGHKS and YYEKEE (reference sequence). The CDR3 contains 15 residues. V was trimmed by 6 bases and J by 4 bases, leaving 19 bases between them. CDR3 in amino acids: CASTPPARDGTEAFF. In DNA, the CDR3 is TGTGCCAGCACCCCCCCGGCCAGGGATGGCACTGAAGCTTTCTTT.

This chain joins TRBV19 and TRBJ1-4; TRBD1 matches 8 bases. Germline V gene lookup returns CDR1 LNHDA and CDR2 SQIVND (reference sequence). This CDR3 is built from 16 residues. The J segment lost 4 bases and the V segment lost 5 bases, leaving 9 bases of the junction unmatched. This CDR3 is CASSPGQGNLNEKLFF. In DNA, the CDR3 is TGTGCCAGTAGTCCCGGACAGGGTAATCTTAATGAAAAACTGTTTTTT.

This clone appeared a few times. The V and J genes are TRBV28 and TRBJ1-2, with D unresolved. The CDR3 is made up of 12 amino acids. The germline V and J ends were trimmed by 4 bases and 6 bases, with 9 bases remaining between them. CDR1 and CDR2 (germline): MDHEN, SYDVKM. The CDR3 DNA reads TGTGCCAGCAGTTGGGCAGGTGATGGCTACACCTTC. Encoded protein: CASSWAGDGYTF.

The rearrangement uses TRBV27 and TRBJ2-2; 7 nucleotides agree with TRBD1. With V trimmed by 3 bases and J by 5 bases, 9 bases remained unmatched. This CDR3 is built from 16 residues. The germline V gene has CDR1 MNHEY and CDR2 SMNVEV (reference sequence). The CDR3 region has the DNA TGTGCCAGCAGTTTCGAAGGGGGCCGTTCGACCGGGGAGCTGTTTTTT. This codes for CASSFEGGRSTGELFF.

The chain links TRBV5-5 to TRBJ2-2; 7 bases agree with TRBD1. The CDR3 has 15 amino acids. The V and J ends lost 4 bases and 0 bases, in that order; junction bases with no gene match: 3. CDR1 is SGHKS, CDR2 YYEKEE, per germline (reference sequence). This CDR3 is CASSVDRPNTGELFF. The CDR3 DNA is TGTGCCAGCAGCGTGGACAGGCCGAACACCGGGGAGCTGTTTTTT.

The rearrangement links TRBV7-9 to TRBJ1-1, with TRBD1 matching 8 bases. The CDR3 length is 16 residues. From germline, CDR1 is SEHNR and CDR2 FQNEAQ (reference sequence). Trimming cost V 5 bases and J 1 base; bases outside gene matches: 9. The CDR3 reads CASSLLTGATNTEAFF. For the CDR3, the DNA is TGTGCCAGCAGCCTCCTGACAGGGGCAACGAACACTGAAGCTTTCTTT.

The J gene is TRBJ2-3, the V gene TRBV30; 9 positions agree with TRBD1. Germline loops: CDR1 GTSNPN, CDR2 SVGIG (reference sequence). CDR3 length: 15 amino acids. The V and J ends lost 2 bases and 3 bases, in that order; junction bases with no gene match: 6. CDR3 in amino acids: CAWSMTGTGTDTQYF. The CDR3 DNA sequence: TGTGCCTGGAGTATGACCGGGACAGGGACAGATACGCAGTATTTT.

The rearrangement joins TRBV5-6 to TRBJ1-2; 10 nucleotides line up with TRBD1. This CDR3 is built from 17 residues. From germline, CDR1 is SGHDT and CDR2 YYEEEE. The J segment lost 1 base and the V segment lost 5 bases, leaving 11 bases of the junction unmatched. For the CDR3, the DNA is TGTGCCAGCAGACGAGGGACAGGGGCGAAATTTAACTATGGCTACACCTTC. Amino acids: CASRRGTGAKFNYGYTF.

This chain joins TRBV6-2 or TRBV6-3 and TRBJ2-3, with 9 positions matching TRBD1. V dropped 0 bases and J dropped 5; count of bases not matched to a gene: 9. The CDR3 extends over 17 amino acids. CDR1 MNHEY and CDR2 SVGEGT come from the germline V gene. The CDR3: CASSYSVTGGAVDTQYF. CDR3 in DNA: TGTGCCAGCAGTTACTCGGTTACAGGGGGCGCGGTAGATACGCAGTATTTT.

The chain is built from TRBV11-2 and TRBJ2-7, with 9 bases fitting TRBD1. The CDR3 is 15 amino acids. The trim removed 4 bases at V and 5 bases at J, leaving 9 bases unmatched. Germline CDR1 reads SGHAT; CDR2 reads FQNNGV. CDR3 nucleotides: TGTGCCAGCAGCTCAACAGGGGGCGCAGACCACGAGCAGTACTTC. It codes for CASSSTGGADHEQYF.

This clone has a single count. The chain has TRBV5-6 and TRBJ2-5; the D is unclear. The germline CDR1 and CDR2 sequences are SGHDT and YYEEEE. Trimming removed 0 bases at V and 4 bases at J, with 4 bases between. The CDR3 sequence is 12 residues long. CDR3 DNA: TGTGCCAGCAGCTTGGATCGAGAGACCCAGTACTTC. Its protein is CASSLDRETQYF.

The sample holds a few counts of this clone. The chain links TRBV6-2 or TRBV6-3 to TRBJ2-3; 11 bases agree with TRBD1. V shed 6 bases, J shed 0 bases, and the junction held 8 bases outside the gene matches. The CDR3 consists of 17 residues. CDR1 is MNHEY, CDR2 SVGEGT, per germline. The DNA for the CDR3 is TGTGCCAGCAGCCCTCGGACAGGGGGCGAGAGCACAGATACGCAGTATTTT. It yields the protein CASSPRTGGESTDTQYF.

CDR3 residues: CASSPQHPGQGAGGANVLTF. For the CDR3, the DNA is TGTGCCAGCAGCCCCCAACACCCGGGACAGGGGGCGGGTGGGGCCAACGTCCTGACTTTC. V usage is TRBV7-3 and J usage is TRBJ2-6, with TRBD1 identical over 12 bases. Looked up from germline, CDR1 is SGHTA and CDR2 is FQGTGA. Losses at the gene ends were 5 bases for V and 3 bases for J; bases not matched to a gene: 14. This CDR3 region has 20 residues.

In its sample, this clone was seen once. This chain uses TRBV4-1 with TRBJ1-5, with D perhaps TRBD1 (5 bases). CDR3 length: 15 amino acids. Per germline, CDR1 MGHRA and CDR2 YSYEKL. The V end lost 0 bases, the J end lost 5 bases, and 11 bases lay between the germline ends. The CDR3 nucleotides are TGCGCCAGCAGCCAAGAGGGAGGGGCTCATCAGCCCCAGCATTTT. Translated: CASSQEGGAHQPQHF.

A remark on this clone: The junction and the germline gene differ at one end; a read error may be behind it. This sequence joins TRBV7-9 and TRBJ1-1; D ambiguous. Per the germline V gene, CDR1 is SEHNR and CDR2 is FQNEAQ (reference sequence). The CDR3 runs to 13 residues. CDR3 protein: CASRLDSNTEAFF. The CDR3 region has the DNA TGTGCCAGCAGATTAGACTCTAACACTGAAGCTTTCTTT.

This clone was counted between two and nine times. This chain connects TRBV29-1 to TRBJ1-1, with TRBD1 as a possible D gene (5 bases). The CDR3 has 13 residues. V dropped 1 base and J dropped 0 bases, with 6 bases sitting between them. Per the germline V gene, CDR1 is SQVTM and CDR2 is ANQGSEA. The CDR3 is CSVEGQMNTEAFF. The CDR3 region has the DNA TGCAGCGTTGAAGGACAGATGAACACTGAAGCTTTCTTT.

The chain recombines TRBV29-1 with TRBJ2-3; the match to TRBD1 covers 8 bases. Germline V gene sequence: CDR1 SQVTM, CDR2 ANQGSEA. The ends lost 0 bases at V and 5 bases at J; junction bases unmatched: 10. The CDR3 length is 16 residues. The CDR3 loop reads CSVEDHSRGRGDTQYF. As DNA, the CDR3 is TGCAGCGTTGAAGATCATAGCAGGGGGCGCGGAGATACGCAGTATTTT.

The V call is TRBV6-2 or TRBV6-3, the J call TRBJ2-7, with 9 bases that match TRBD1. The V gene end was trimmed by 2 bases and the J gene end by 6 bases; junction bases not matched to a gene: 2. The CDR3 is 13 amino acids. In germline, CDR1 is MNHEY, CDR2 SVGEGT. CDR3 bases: TGTGCCAGCAGTTACGGACAGGGGACCGAGCAGTACTTC. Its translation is CASSYGQGTEQYF.

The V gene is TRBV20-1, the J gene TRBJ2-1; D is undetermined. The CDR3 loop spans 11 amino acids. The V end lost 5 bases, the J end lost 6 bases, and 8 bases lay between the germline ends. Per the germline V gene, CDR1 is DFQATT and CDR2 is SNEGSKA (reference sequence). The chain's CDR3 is CSAAPGNEQFF. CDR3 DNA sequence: TGCAGTGCTGCCCCCGGCAATGAGCAGTTCTTC.